The sequence of this T cell receptor beta chain was determined in a study of Tregs in tolerant kidney transplant recipients (dated by TCRdb to the late 2010s). Describing the broader study: Transplants used related donors with nonmyeloablative bone marrow transplantation; mixed chimerism was transient in the human trials. The study applied TCRbeta sequencing to find donor-specific regulatory T cells before combined kidney and bone marrow transplantation and then followed those same cells after transplant.

The time point label on this specimen signifies: blood sample drawn before combined kidney and bone marrow transplant. Thawed PBMCs were FACS-sorted into unstimulated Tregs (CD4+CD25+CD127-), CD4+ non-Tregs (CD4+CD25-), CD4 cells and CD8 cells. The patients were a few recipients of combined kidney and bone marrow transplants from the ITN036ST trial, and samples were available only from these trial subjects. Healthy control blood was processed to PBMCs with a Ficoll density gradient and then cryopreserved, whereas patient PBMCs were collected both before and after transplant. About this clone itself: The clone's antigen remains unknown. The read ends 3 residues shy of where the CDR3 ends; the end is completed using the germline J gene.

Including cysteine and phenylalanine, the CDR3 has 17 amino acids. The DNA shown is the part of the CDR3 that was read: 42 bases, in frame from base 1. V is reduced by 6 bases and J by 0 bases, leaving a spacing of 18 bases between them. CDR1 LNHDA and CDR2 SQIVND were looked up in the germline V gene (reference sequence). Overall results and qualifications from the work: Donor-specific Treg expansion was found to exceed global Treg expansion in tolerant patients, suggesting antigen-driven rather than nonspecific expansion. For some patients, the PCR primers changed as time went on, which meant samples from those patients could not be compared with one another at the nucleotide level. Because the study included only a small number of patients, the results must be confirmed in larger populations and under other immunosuppression protocols. Expanding Tregs with activated donor B cells appeared to identify the most biologically relevant and donor-specific TCRbeta repertoire. Although technical replication error seemed to be minimal, the question of biological reproducibility was not addressed directly.

For TCRbeta CDR3 sequencing, genomic DNA from the sorted cells was extracted using the QIAGEN DNeasy Blood and Tissue Kit. High-throughput TCRbeta CDR3 sequencing was carried out commercially through immunoSEQ, with PCR amplification with bias correction and internal controls included. Per the authors' processing: A unique productive TCRbeta sequence was defined by the CDR3 nucleotide sequence when primers matched, and otherwise by the CDR3 amino acid sequence together with the Vbeta and Jbeta genes. To correct for sorting error, sequences found in more than one sorted population at a frequency ratio of 2:1 or less were discarded, and the remaining shared sequences were assigned to the population with the higher frequency. Donor-reactive sequences were defined as at least 5-fold expanded in CFSE-low cells versus unstimulated cells, with frequency of at least 0.01% in CFSE-low cells. Jensen-Shannon divergence, calculated on the top 100 TCRbeta sequences ranked by frequency, was used to quantify repertoire divergence. When a sample had multiple sequencing runs, each run was corrected for sorting error separately and the runs were then pooled. Drawn from immuneACCESS, this table holds only the in-frame rearrangements with V and J called that TCRdb kept. Clones are partly lost; checked studies trace under half to an unresolved V gene and leave the rest unexplained. The V and J calls and clone size were taken over from that table, and D and trimming were inferred from the DNA. The sample table holds under 55,000 clones. The ten largest clonotypes hold roughly 0.8% of the sample.

The starting material was CD4+ T cells from blood, obtained before the transplant. The clonotype originates from a human donor who received a combined kidney and bone marrow transplant. The chain links TRBV19 with TRBJ1-5, with the D gene too uncertain to name. The CDR3 bases that were read are TGTGCCAGTAGCGCCGGTGCGGTCTCTTATAGCAATCAGCCC. It codes for CASSAGAVSYSNQP. The entire CDR3 protein is CASSAGAVSYSNQPQHF.